One and the same sample provided the 7 T cell receptor beta chains below, sequenced in a study of PD-1 blockade in classical Hodgkin lymphoma. Some clones are missing from TCRdb's copy, which holds only in-frame ones; the method was immunoSEQ multiplex PCR. The sample has 13,000 or so clones; 80% to 95% are singletons. Relapse was seen in all patients after autologous stem cell transplantation, and brentuximab vedotin exposure was variable. Sequenced here: peripheral blood mononuclear cells (PBMCs), sampled at baseline. The receptor source for this set is a human donor with classical Hodgkin lymphoma.

The chain employs TRBV11-2 and TRBJ2-7; D call uncertain. V was trimmed by 5 bases and J by 5 bases, leaving 10 bases between them. The germline V gene encodes CDR1 SGHAT and CDR2 FQNNGV. The CDR3 sequence is 12 residues long. Here the CDR3 reads CASSPTNHEQYF. CDR3 in DNA: TGTGCCAGCAGCCCGACAAACCACGAGCAGTACTTC.

The J gene is TRBJ2-2, the V gene TRBV2; weak D call: TRBD1 (6 bases). The CDR3 covers 16 residues. The germline V gene has CDR1 SNHLY and CDR2 FYNNEI. Trimming cost V 6 bases and J 0 bases, with 14 bases left between them. The CDR3 nucleotides read TGTGCCAGCAGCCCACAGGGCAACCCGAACACCGGGGAGCTGTTTTTT. Translated, it gives CASSPQGNPNTGELFF.

This CDR3 is CASSLAEGRGYYNEQFF. The CDR3 DNA is TGTGCCAGCAGCTTGGCCGAAGGGCGGGGTTACTACAATGAGCAGTTCTTC. V and J are TRBV5-5 and TRBJ2-1; a possible D gene is TRBD2 (6 bases). V was pared by 0 bases and J by 3 bases, with 16 bases between. Looked up from germline, CDR1 is SGHKS and CDR2 is YYEKEE (reference sequence). There are 17 residues in the CDR3.

The genes are TRBV15 and TRBJ2-5; 8 nucleotides align to TRBD2. J lost 4 bases, V lost 7 bases, and 14 bases had no gene match. This CDR3 spans 16 amino acids. Germline CDR1 LNHNV, CDR2 YYDKDF (reference sequence). This CDR3 reads CATTRSGVSLGETQYF. CDR3 DNA sequence: TGTGCCACCACGCGTAGCGGGGTCAGCTTGGGAGAGACCCAGTACTTC.

The rearrangement uses TRBV5-1 and TRBJ2-7, with 10 bases matching TRBD1. Germline assignment: CDR1 SGHRS and CDR2 YFSETQ. CDR3 length equals 12 residues. V lost 4 bases to trimming and J lost 10 bases; unmatched junction nucleotides: 5. This CDR3 reads CASSTDRGPQYF. DNA of the CDR3: TGCGCCAGCAGCACCGACAGGGGGCCCCAGTACTTC.

The rearrangement links TRBV7-9 to TRBJ2-1; 7 positions match TRBD2. The V gene's germline CDR1 is SEHNR and CDR2 FQNEAQ (reference sequence). Trimming at V came to 0 bases and at J to 5 bases, leaving 10 bases not matched to a gene. CDR3 length: 17 residues. CDR3 region: CASSLAPWWGGDNEQFF. DNA of the CDR3: TGTGCCAGCAGCTTAGCCCCATGGTGGGGGGGTGACAATGAGCAGTTCTTC.

The chain couples TRBV7-8 to TRBJ2-1; tentatively, D is TRBD2 (5 bases). The CDR3 runs 15 residues. V was cut by 1 base and J by 8 bases, with 15 bases left in between. CDR1 and CDR2 from the germline V gene are SGHVS and FQNEAQ. The CDR3 DNA follows: TGTGCCAGCAGCTTAGAGGACTTAATACGGCATGAGCAGTTCTTC. It specifies CASSLEDLIRHEQFF.